This T cell receptor (beta chain) was profiled in a study of blood T cell repertoires in COVID-19. Study at large: Samples came from the United States, Italy and Spain, spanning acute and convalescent COVID-19. From T cells, B-cell-depleted T cells, or PBMCs came the material, which was cDNA or gDNA.

In the original workflow: From reference gene primer amplification, estimates of nucleated cell counts were derived. Clones were read by immunoSEQ multiplex PCR, and TCRdb kept only the in-frame ones, dropping some. The V and J calls and the clone size are those of that table, but D and trimming were determined from the DNA. The sample contains about 140,000 clones, 84% of which appear only once. CDR1 and CDR2 from the germline V gene are LNHNV and YYDKDF (reference sequence). The junction had 10 bases not matched to a gene; V was cut back by 8 bases and J by 3 bases. The CDR3 consists of 14 residues.

The chain is built from TRBV15 and TRBJ2-7; 7 positions match TRBD2. The material sequenced was peripheral blood. The sequence came from a human donor in a cohort sampled during active COVID-19. CDR3 sequence: CATCDGRGCYEQYF. DNA of the CDR3: TGTGCCACCTGTGATGGGCGGGGGTGCTACGAGCAGTACTTC. Full variable domain (rest looked up from reference TRBV15 and TRBJ2-7): DAMVIQNPRYQVTQFGKPVTLSCSQTLNHNVMYWYQQKSSQAPKLLFHYYDKDFNNEADTPDNFQSRRPNTSFCFLDIRSPGLGDTAMYLCATCDGRGCYEQYFGPGTRLTVT.